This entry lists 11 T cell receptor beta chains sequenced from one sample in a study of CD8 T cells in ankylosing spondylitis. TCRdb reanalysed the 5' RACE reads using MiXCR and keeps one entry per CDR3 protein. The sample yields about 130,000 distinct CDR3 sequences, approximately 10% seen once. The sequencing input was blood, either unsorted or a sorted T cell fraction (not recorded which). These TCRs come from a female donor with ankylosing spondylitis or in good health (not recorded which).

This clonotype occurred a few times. For the CDR3, the DNA is TGTGCCAGCAGCCCCCAGGTGGGGGCGAGAACTGAAGCTTTCTTT. This translates into CASSPQVGARTEAFF. The chain combines TRBV27 with TRBJ1-1, with D tentatively TRBD1 (6 bases). V shed 6 bases and J shed 5 bases, with 19 bases lying between them. The CDR3 has 15 residues. Germline CDR1 and CDR2: MNHEY and SMNVEV (reference sequence).

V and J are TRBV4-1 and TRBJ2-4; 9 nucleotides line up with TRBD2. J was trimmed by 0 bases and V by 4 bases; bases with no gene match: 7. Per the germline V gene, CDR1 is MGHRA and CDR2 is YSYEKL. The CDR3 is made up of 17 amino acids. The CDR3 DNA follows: TGCGCCAGCAGCCGTCAGCGGGGGGACATAGCCAAAAACATTCAGTACTTC. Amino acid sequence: CASSRQRGDIAKNIQYF.

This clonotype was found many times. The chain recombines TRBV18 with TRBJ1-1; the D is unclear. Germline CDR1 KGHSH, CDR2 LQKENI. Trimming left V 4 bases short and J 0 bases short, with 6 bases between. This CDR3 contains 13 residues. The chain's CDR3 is CASSLQMNTEAFF. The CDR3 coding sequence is TGTGCCAGCTCACTCCAAATGAACACTGAAGCTTTCTTT.

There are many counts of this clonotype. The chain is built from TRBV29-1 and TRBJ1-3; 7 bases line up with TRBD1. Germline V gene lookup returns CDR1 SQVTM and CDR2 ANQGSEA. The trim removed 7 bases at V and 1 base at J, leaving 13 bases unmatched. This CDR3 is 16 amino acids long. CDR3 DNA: TGCAGCGCCACCGGGATGAACAGGGGATCTGGAAACACCATATATTTT. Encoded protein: CSATGMNRGSGNTIYF.

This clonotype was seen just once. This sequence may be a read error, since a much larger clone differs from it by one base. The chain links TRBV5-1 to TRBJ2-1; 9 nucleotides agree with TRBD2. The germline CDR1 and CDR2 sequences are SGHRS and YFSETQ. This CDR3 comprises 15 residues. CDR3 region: CASSSAGLAYNEQLF. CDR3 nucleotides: TGCGCCAGCAGCTCTGCGGGACTAGCCTACAATGAGCAGCTCTTC.

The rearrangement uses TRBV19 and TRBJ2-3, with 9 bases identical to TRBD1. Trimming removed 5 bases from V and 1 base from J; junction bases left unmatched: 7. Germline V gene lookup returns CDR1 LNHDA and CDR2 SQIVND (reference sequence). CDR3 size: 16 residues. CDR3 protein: CASSVTGGEGTDTQYF. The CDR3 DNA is TGTGCCAGTAGTGTAACAGGGGGCGAGGGCACAGATACGCAGTATTTT.

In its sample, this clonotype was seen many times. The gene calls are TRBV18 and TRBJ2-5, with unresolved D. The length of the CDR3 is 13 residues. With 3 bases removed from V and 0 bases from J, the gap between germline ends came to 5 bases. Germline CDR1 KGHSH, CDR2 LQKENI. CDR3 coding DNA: TGTGCCAGCTCACCTCGAAACCAAGAGACCCAGTACTTC. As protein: CASSPRNQETQYF.

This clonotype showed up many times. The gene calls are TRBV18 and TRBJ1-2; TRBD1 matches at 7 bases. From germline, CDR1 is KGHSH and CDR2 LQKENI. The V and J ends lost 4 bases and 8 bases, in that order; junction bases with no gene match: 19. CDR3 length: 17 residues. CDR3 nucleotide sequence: TGTGCCAGCTCACACCAACCTTGGGACAGCCCGTTTAGGGGCTACACCTTC. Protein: CASSHQPWDSPFRGYTF.

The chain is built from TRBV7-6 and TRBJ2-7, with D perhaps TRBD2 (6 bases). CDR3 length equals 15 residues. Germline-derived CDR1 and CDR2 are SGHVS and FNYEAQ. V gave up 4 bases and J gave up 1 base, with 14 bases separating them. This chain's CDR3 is CASSSLNGGSYEQYF. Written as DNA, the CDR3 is TGTGCCAGCAGCTCGCTAAACGGGGGTTCCTACGAGCAGTACTTC.

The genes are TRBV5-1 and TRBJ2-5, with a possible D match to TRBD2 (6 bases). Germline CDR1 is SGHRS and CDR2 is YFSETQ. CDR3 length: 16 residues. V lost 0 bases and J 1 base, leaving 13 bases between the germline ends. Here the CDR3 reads CASSLVIGGSQETQYF. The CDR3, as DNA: TGCGCCAGCAGCTTGGTTATCGGGGGAAGCCAAGAGACCCAGTACTTC.

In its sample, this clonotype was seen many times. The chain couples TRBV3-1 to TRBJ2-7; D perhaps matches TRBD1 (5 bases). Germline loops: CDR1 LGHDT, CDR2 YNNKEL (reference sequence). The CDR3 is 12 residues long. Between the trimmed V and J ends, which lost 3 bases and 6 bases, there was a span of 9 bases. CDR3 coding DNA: TGTGCCAGCAGCCAGGGTAGGGGCGAGCAGTACTTC. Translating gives CASSQGRGEQYF.